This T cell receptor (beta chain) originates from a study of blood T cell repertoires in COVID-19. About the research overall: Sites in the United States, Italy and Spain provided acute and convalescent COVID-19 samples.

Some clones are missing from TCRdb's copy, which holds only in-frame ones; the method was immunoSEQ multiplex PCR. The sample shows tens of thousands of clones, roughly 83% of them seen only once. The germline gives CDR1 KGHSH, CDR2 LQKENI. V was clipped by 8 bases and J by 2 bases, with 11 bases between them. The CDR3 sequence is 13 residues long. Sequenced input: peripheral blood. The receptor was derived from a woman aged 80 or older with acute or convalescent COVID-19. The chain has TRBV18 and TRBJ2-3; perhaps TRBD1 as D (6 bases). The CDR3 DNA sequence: TGTGCCAGCCAAGGGGGTCCCACAGATACGCAGTATTTT. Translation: CASQGGPTDTQYF.